This T cell receptor (beta chain) was sequenced in a study of molecular identifiers for immune sequencing clone quantification. With listed TCR primers and previously described methods, bulk TCR libraries were prepared. TCRdb itself ran the PCR reads through MiXCR, one entry per CDR3 protein. The data show 400,000 to 600,000 distinct CDR3 sequences, around 23% seen once. This clonotype came up a few times. Germline-derived CDR1 and CDR2 are MNHEY and SMNVEV (reference sequence). This CDR3 contains 18 residues. After removal of 5 bases from V and 4 bases from J, the junction contained 14 bases not matched to a gene. Preparation of naive CD8 libraries involved roughly 19,000 to 1,000,000 sorted cells and 10%, 30% or 50% RNA. CD8+CD4-CCR7+CD45RA+ cells were sorted as naive CD8 T cells.

This receptor was taken from a human donor in good health. Some libraries in this study had Jurkat cell RNA spiked in. Sequencing was done on a sample of naive CD8+ T cells from blood, with Jurkat cell RNA spiked in. This sample's subset: FACS-sorted CD8+CD4-CCR7+CD45RA+ naive T cells. The chain recombines TRBV27 with TRBJ2-6, with 7 bases fitting TRBD1. CDR3 sequence: CASSTSTGLSAGANVLTF. The CDR3 DNA reads as TGTGCCAGCAGTACATCGACAGGGTTATCTGCAGGGGCCAACGTCCTGACTTTC.